These 17 T cell receptor beta chains came from one sample sequenced in a study of control samples from healthy donors and cancer patients. The assay was immunoSEQ multiplex PCR, and TCRdb's table has in-frame clones only and misses some. This table holds about 79,000 clones, roughly 93% found once. Source material: PBMCs. Receptors originate from a woman between 40 and 55 years old with lung cancer.

This CDR3 is CASSQEGTGGYGYTF. The CDR3 DNA is TGTGCCAGCAGCCAAGAGGGGACAGGGGGCTATGGCTACACCTTC. The chain combines TRBV14 with TRBJ1-2; 11 nucleotides line up with TRBD1. Germline trimming cut 0 bases from V and 4 bases from J; bases unmatched to any gene: 1. The V gene's germline CDR1 is SGHDN and CDR2 FVKESK. CDR3 length: 15 amino acids.

This chain joins TRBV5-5 and TRBJ2-1, with D possibly TRBD2 on 5 matching bases. Germline V gives CDR1 SGHKS, CDR2 YYEKEE (reference sequence). The CDR3 is made up of 15 amino acids. The V and J ends lost 4 bases and 0 bases respectively, with 11 bases between them. The CDR3 coding sequence is TGTGCCAGCAGCCTGGACTTTAGCTCCTACAATGAGCAGTTCTTC. It translates to CASSLDFSSYNEQFF.

The V gene is TRBV7-9, the J gene TRBJ2-3; 11 bases fit TRBD2. CDR3 length equals 18 residues. J was trimmed by 2 bases and V by 0 bases; bases with no gene match: 7. The V gene's germline CDR1 is SEHNR and CDR2 FQNEAQ (reference sequence). Here the CDR3 reads CASSLARLAGTPTDTQYF. CDR3 nucleotides: TGTGCCAGCAGCTTAGCCCGACTAGCGGGGACCCCCACAGATACGCAGTATTTT.

The chain couples TRBV28 to TRBJ1-1; 10 nucleotides align to TRBD1. Germline V lookup: CDR1 MDHEN, CDR2 SYDVKM. V was clipped by 4 bases and J by 5 bases; unmatched bases: 13. This CDR3 spans 17 amino acids. The CDR3 bases are TGTGCCAGCAGTTCCCTAGGGACAGGGGATCTGAGAACTGAAGCTTTCTTT. This sequence encodes CASSSLGTGDLRTEAFF.

V gene TRBV19 combines with J gene TRBJ2-7, with 9 bases aligning to TRBD2. Germline loops: CDR1 LNHDA, CDR2 SQIVND (reference sequence). The CDR3 is made up of 13 amino acids. Germline trimming cut 6 bases from V and 2 bases from J; bases unmatched to any gene: 2. The CDR3 DNA reads as TGTGCCAGTAGGGCTAGCGGGGCCTACGAGCAGTACTTC. Protein sequence: CASRASGAYEQYF.

The gene calls are TRBV28 and TRBJ2-1; D might be TRBD1 or TRBD2, each matching 5 bases. The CDR3 is 14 amino acids. The V end lost 3 bases, the J end lost 6 bases, and 12 bases lay between the germline ends. CDR1 is MDHEN, CDR2 SYDVKM, per germline. This chain's CDR3 is CASSFRDGVNEQFF. CDR3 nucleotide sequence: TGTGCCAGCAGTTTTAGGGACGGGGTCAATGAGCAGTTCTTC.

The chain has TRBV29-1 and TRBJ2-7; 7 nucleotides line up with TRBD2. The junction had 2 bases not matched to a gene; V was cut back by 0 bases and J by 0 bases. CDR3 size: 14 residues. CDR1 is SQVTM and CDR2 is ANQGSEA in the germline V gene. For the CDR3, the DNA is TGCAGCGTTGAAGAGCGGGGGAGCTCCTACGAGCAGTACTTC. Amino acids: CSVEERGSSYEQYF.

CDR3 coding DNA: TGTGCCAGCAGCCAAGCTGGGATTGGACAGGGTAAGGGCAACGTCCTGACTTTC. This gives the protein CASSQAGIGQGKGNVLTF. The chain carries TRBV3-1 (or the pseudogene TRBV3-2) and TRBJ2-6; TRBD1 aligns across 8 bases. Germline V gene data show CDR1 as LGHDT and CDR2 as YNNKEL (reference sequence). The CDR3 spans 18 residues. V lost 1 base and J lost 9; bases outside the gene matches: 14.

J is TRBJ1-1 and V is TRBV6-5; the D is unclear. The germline gives CDR1 MNHEY, CDR2 SVGAGI. The CDR3 is made up of 13 amino acids. Trimming stripped 5 bases from V and 4 bases from J, with 11 bases between. CDR3 loop: CASSPPGGTEAFF. CDR3 DNA: TGTGCCAGCAGTCCTCCGGGCGGCACTGAAGCTTTCTTT.

This clone was picked up a small number of times. The V call is TRBV5-1, the J call TRBJ2-5, with 8 bases lining up with TRBD1. The CDR3 totals 15 residues. Losses at the gene ends were 1 base for V and 3 bases for J; bases not matched to a gene: 5. Germline CDR1 and CDR2: SGHRS and YFSETQ. The CDR3 DNA follows: TGCGCCAGCAGCTTGCCCGGGACAGGCGAAGAGACCCAGTACTTC. It is translated as CASSLPGTGEETQYF. Complete variable domain (other parts from reference TRBV5-1 and TRBJ2-5): KAGVTQTPRYLIKTRGQQVTLSCSPISGHRSVSWYQQTPGQGLQFLFEYFSETQRNKGNFPGRFSGRQFSNSRSEMNVSTLELGDSALYLCASSLPGTGEETQYFGPGTRLLVL.

The gene calls are TRBV5-6 and TRBJ1-2, with 9 positions matching TRBD1. There are 16 residues in the CDR3. Germline V lookup: CDR1 SGHDT, CDR2 YYEEEE. Trimming at V came to 3 bases and at J to 1 base, leaving 7 bases not matched to a gene. The CDR3 reads CASSYTGTGINYGYTF. CDR3 in DNA: TGTGCCAGCAGCTACACCGGGACAGGGATTAACTATGGCTACACCTTC. Variable domain in full (rest from reference TRBV5-6 and TRBJ1-2): DAGVTQSPTHLIKTRGQQVTLRCSPKSGHDTVSWYQQALGQGPQFIFQYYEEEERQRGNFPDRFSGHQFPNYSSELNVNALLLGDSALYLCASSYTGTGINYGYTFGSGTRLTVV.

This rearrangement joins TRBV29-1 to TRBJ1-1; no clear D gene. There are 9 residues in the CDR3. Germline CDR1 SQVTM, CDR2 ANQGSEA. Trimming shortened V by 3 bases and J by 6 bases, and 2 bases separated the two germline ends. CDR3 sequence: CSVDAEAFF. The CDR3 DNA is TGCAGCGTTGACGCTGAAGCTTTCTTT.

The genes are TRBV5-4 and TRBJ1-3; 7 positions match TRBD1. Germline trimming cut 4 bases from V and 7 bases from J; bases unmatched to any gene: 8. The CDR3 totals 14 residues. Germline V gene data show CDR1 as SGHNT and CDR2 as YYREEE (reference sequence). The CDR3 coding sequence is TGTGCCAGCAGCCCGACAGGGTCGAGTAACACCATATATTTT. Translation gives CASSPTGSSNTIYF.

This sequence joins TRBV11-2 and TRBJ1-4; the D is unclear. The CDR3 is 13 residues long. Germline CDR1 reads SGHAT; CDR2 reads FQNNGV. Trimming cost V 5 bases and J 12 bases, with 16 bases left between them. CDR3 in amino acids: CASSPVRENELFF. CDR3 sequence (DNA): TGTGCCAGCAGCCCAGTGCGGGAAAATGAACTGTTTTTT.

The chain combines TRBV3-1 (or the pseudogene TRBV3-2) with TRBJ1-1; TRBD1 matches at 7 bases. The CDR3 covers 14 residues. The V gene's germline CDR1 is LGHDT and CDR2 YNNKEL (reference sequence). V gave up 4 bases and J gave up 6 bases; unmatched junction bases: 8. CDR3 DNA: TGTGCCAGCAGCCCCCTCCCGGGACAGCCTGAAGCTTTCTTT. Protein: CASSPLPGQPEAFF.

The genes are TRBV4-1 and TRBJ2-2; D is unclear. V shed 5 bases and J shed 10 bases, with 11 bases lying between them. The CDR3 covers 12 residues. CDR1 and CDR2 from the germline V gene are MGHRA and YSYEKL. CDR3: CASSTTHPELFF. The CDR3 DNA is TGCGCCAGCAGCACTACGCATCCGGAGCTGTTTTTT.

V usage is TRBV28 and J usage is TRBJ1-2; D is unresolved. Germline V gene lookup returns CDR1 MDHEN and CDR2 SYDVKM. The CDR3 contains 16 residues. The V gene lost 6 bases and the J gene lost 0 bases, with 17 bases spanning the gap. The CDR3 here is CASSLDGLVANYGYTF. The CDR3 nucleotides are TGTGCCAGCAGCCTGGACGGACTGGTAGCTAACTATGGCTACACCTTC.